This T cell receptor (beta chain) was recovered during a study of response to subunit inactivated influenza vaccine. Study-wide points: There was a suggestion from the authors that each seasonal influenza vaccination recruits few new T cells.

One entry per CDR3 protein, called by TCRdb with MiXCR from the RT-PCR reads. The data hold 530,000 or so distinct CDR3 sequences, with roughly 27% observed a single time. To note about this clonotype: As yet, its antigen is unknown.

The TCR was taken from a man in his fifties or sixties who received an inactivated influenza vaccine. The specimen was CD4+ T cells sorted from PBMCs, collected about 5 days after vaccination.

CDR3 sequence: CASSLRAGGPYSKVKNIQYF. CDR3 in DNA: TGTGCCAGCAGCCTCCGGGCGGGGGGTCCATACTCGAAGGTCAAAAACATTCAGTACTTC. The V call is TRBV11-1, the J call TRBJ2-4, with 8 bases that match TRBD2. CDR3 length: 20 amino acids. Germline values: CDR1 SGHAT, CDR2 FQDESV (reference sequence). V shed 5 bases, J shed 3 bases, and the junction held 21 bases outside the gene matches.